This TCR beta chain originates from a study of blood T cell repertoires in COVID-19. Study information: COVID-19 samples collected from the United States, Italy and Spain covered acute and convalescent phases. PBMCs, B-cell-depleted T cells, or T cells were the source of the cDNA or gDNA that made up the material.

Authors' analysis steps: Reference gene primer amplification gave nucleated cell count estimates. Generated by immunoSEQ multiplex PCR, the TCRdb table keeps only in-frame clones and is missing some. Clone size and V and J calls were adopted from that table, with D and trimming inferred from the DNA. This table holds 200,000 to 300,000 clones, 88% found once. This clonotype originated in a man aged 55 to 70 who had recovered from COVID-19. Sequencing was carried out using peripheral blood.

The CDR3: CASWGSLNTEAFF. The CDR3 DNA reads as TGTGCCAGCTGGGGCAGTTTGAACACTGAAGCTTTCTTT. The chain couples TRBV6-6 to TRBJ1-1; possible D gene TRBD1, 5 bases. The CDR3 has 13 residues. The germline CDR1 and CDR2 sequences are MNHNY and SVGAGI (reference sequence). Trimming took off 8 bases at V and 0 bases at J, with 10 bases between the two ends.